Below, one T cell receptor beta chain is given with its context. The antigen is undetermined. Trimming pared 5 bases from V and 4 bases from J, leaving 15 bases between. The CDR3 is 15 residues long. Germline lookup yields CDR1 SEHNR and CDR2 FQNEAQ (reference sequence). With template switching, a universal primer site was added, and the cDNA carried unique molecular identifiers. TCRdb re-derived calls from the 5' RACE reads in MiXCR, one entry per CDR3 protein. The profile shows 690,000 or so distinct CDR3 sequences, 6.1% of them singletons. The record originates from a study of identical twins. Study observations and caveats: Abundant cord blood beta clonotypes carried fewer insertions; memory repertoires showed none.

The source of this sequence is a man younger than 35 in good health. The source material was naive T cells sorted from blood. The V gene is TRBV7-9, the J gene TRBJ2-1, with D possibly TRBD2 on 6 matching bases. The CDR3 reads CASSEEGPQYNEQFF. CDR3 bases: TGTGCCAGCAGCGAGGAGGGGCCCCAATACAATGAGCAGTTCTTC. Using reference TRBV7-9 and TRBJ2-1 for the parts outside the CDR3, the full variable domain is DTGVSQNPRHKITKRGQNVTFRCDPISEHNRLYWYRQTLGQGPEFLTYFQNEAQLEKSRLLSDRFSAERPKGSFSTLEIQRTEQGDSAMYLCASSEEGPQYNEQFFGPGTRLTVL.